This TCR beta chain was sequenced for a study of blood T cell repertoires in COVID-19. The ends were cut back, 2 bases at V and 5 bases at J, with 15 bases in the middle. The CDR3 length is 15 residues. CDR1 and CDR2 (germline): MNHEY, SMNVEV (reference sequence). Repertoires were generated with immunoSEQ multiplex PCR, while TCRdb's copy carries only in-frame clones and drops some. This sample carries some 99,000 clones, roughly 75% of them seen once, and the ten largest clones take more than 4%. Sequencing was carried out using peripheral blood. V and J are TRBV27 and TRBJ2-5, with D possibly being TRBD2 (5 bases). This receptor was identified in a human donor in a cohort sampled during active or convalescent COVID-19. The CDR3 nucleotides read TGTGCCAGCAGTTTACGCTCCTTAGCGACGGAGACCCAGTACTTC. As protein: CASSLRSLATETQYF.